This T cell receptor (beta chain) was identified in a study of beta chain features in type 1 diabetes listed by TCRdb under 2018. A note on the overall study: Mean age, gender distribution, total cell number and subset yield did not differ between patients and healthy donors. Across all samples, 90 million to 130 million sorted cells were examined, and cell number per subset correlated strongly with RNA yield. In the study, TCRB repertoires of sorted circulating CD4+ T cell subsets from recently diagnosed type 1 diabetes patients were compared with those of matched healthy donors. Regulatory and stem cell-like memory subsets were obtained from only 8 patients and roughly eight healthy donors, while naive and central memory subsets were obtained from all 28 donors.

The entire amount of isolated RNA was reverse transcribed using the High Capacity cDNA Reverse Transcription Kit, so the sequenced TCRB transcripts were expressed ones. Naive, central memory and regulatory T cell samples underwent deep immunoSEQ sequencing, averaging around 3.9 million total reads per sample. Sorted cells were lysed in RLT buffer and RNA was extracted with DNase-treated RNeasy Micro or Mini kits, depending on cell number. To prevent cross-contamination, every cell subset was processed on its own, while patient and healthy donor samples were processed together. The immunoSEQ multiplex PCR was used to amplify TCRB sequences from cDNA, generating 87-bp fragments that spanned the CDR3 region. The amplicons were sequenced using the Illumina HiSeq platform. The paper's data handling went like this. PCR bias was computationally corrected using synthetic template baselines, reads within Hamming distance 2 were collapsed, and singletons that could not be merged were discarded. Reads were aligned against IMGT so that V, D and J genes, CDR3 length and insertions or deletions at six rearrangement sites could be assigned. Within each subset, clonotype counts were normalized to sorted cell number, after which true diversity and Gini coefficients were computed with the tcR R package. Repertoire sharing was quantified using the overlap coefficient calculated on TCRB nucleotide sequences. As a proxy for the pre-selection repertoire, out-of-frame TCRB sequences from naive cells were analyzed. TCRdb took over this immuneACCESS table, retaining in-frame rearrangements with V and J assigned. Such tables are incomplete; in checked studies, under half of the missing clones stem from an unresolved V gene, and the remainder is unexplained. Clonal size and the V and J genes are those of that table, whereas D and trimming came from the DNA. The sample records about 930,000 clones, roughly 15% of which are singletons. The ten top clones hold 0.02% to 0.025% of the sample.

This clone was counted only a few times. There is no known antigen for this receptor. Per-nucleotide qualities are absent, and no much larger clonotype sits a single base away. The CDR3 has 15 amino acids, counting the end cysteine and phenylalanine. The CDR3 DNA has 45 bases and is translated from base 1. CDR1 MDHEN and CDR2 SYDVKM were looked up in the germline V gene. V and J are trimmed by 7 bases and 2 bases, and the gene matches miss 5 bases of the junction. Each donor gave one peripheral blood draw, averaging approximately 0.12 L, which was collected into heparinised tubes. A BD FACSAria II and a panel including CD45RO, CCR7, CD25, CD127, CD95 and CD27 were used to sort naive, central memory, regulatory and stem cell-like memory CD4+ T cells. Every sorted population had a purity above 95%. Right away, PBMCs were isolated by Lymphoprep density gradient centrifugation and were stained directly, with no culture step. So that batch effects would be minimized, each experiment stained and sorted samples in pairs, pairing one healthy donor with one patient.

The paper's findings and limits, for the study overall: Fewer insertions and more nucleotide deletions at VDJ recombination sites were observed in patients with type 1 diabetes, implying thymic rearrangement abnormalities. A moderate but significant shortening of TCRB CDR3 length was observed in type 1 diabetes patients in all four CD4+ subsets. PCR might favor shorter templates, but patient and control samples were amplified and corrected together, so any skew would affect both groups equally. Because small numbers of individuals were included in the HLA sub-analyses, any influence of HLA type on TCRB rearrangement was left unresolved. The naive, central memory and regulatory TCRB repertoires appeared to resemble one another more closely among patients than among healthy donors. Sequencing cDNA rather than genomic DNA could over-represent highly expressing activated cells, although activation and CD3 levels did not differ between groups.

Sequences were obtained from naive CD4+ T cells from blood. In the paper's terms, the cell subset or site label means: true naive CD4+ T cells. Rearrangement joined TRBV28 to TRBJ2-6, with 7 bases in between that match TRBD2. This clonotype was obtained from a woman younger than 35 in good health. The nucleotide sequence reads as follows: TGTGCCAGCACCCTCGGGGGGACTGGGGCCAACGTCCTGACTTTC. The encoded protein is CASTLGGTGANVLTF.